The 13 T cell receptor beta chains presented below share a single source sample, sequenced in a study of blood T cell repertoires in COVID-19. The assay was immunoSEQ multiplex PCR, and TCRdb's table has in-frame clones only and misses some. The sample includes a few hundred thousand clones, approximately 81% of them seen just once. The sample consisted of PBMCs or T cells enriched from blood (not recorded which). These receptor sequences come from a middle-aged man who had recovered from COVID-19.

This clone was picked up one time. The rearrangement joins TRBV7-8 to TRBJ1-4; D uncertain. Germline V gene lookup returns CDR1 SGHVS and CDR2 FQNEAQ. This CDR3 has 15 residues. V shed 1 base and J shed 0 bases, with 6 bases lying between them. CDR3 sequence (DNA): TGTGCCAGCAGCTTAGAGCCCACAACTAATGAAAAACTGTTTTTT. Its protein is CASSLEPTTNEKLFF.

The rearrangement links TRBV29-1 to TRBJ1-2; D is unresolved. V lost 5 bases and J 8 bases, leaving 12 bases between the germline ends. Germline assignment: CDR1 SQVTM and CDR2 ANQGSEA. The CDR3 is 11 amino acids. The CDR3 DNA reads as TGCAGCGTTTTTACTACAACCGGCTACACCTTC. Its translation is CSVFTTTGYTF.

The chain links TRBV7-3 to TRBJ2-5; D might be TRBD1 (6 bases). Germline-derived CDR1 and CDR2 are SGHTA and FQGTGA. The CDR3 covers 18 residues. Trimming shortened V by 5 bases and J by 2 bases, and 24 bases separated the two germline ends. The CDR3 nucleotides are TGTGCCAGCAGCGCCAGGGGACACGGATATTATGAACAAGAGACCCAGTACTTC. Its protein product is CASSARGHGYYEQETQYF.

The V call is TRBV18, the J call TRBJ1-5; 9 bases map to TRBD1. This CDR3 has 15 residues. The ends lost 3 bases at V and 5 bases at J; junction bases unmatched: 5. CDR1 and CDR2 from the germline V gene are KGHSH and LQKENI. The CDR3 DNA is TGTGCCAGCTCACCGCCGGGACAGGGTCATCAGCCCCAGCATTTT. Encoded protein: CASSPPGQGHQPQHF.

This rearrangement joins TRBV30 to TRBJ2-7; no reliable D call. This CDR3 is 13 amino acids long. CDR1 GTSNPN and CDR2 SVGIG come from the germline V gene (reference sequence). Deletions cut 1 base from V and 0 bases from J, with 7 bases between. CDR3 amino acids: CAWSALFSYEQYF. CDR3 in DNA: TGTGCCTGGAGTGCCTTATTCTCCTACGAGCAGTACTTC.

The chain links TRBV12-5 to TRBJ2-1, with 9 bases aligning to TRBD2. This CDR3 spans 12 amino acids. Germline trimming cut 6 bases from V and 12 bases from J; bases unmatched to any gene: 6. The V gene's germline CDR1 is LGHNT and CDR2 FRNRAP. For the CDR3, the DNA is TGTGCTAGTGGATATAGCGGGAGAGGGCAGTTCTTC. As protein: CASGYSGRGQFF.

The CDR3 is CASSQGWDSNEQFF. The CDR3 bases are TGTGCCAGCAGCCAAGGTTGGGACAGCAATGAGCAGTTCTTC. The rearrangement uses TRBV3-1 (or the pseudogene TRBV3-2) and TRBJ2-1; 7 nucleotides agree with TRBD1. Germline V CDR1 and CDR2: LGHDT, YNNKEL (reference sequence). The CDR3 is 14 residues long. Trimming at V came to 1 base and at J to 6 bases, leaving 3 bases not matched to a gene.

CDR3 loop: CASHIQVAFQPYEQYF. The CDR3 coding sequence is TGTGCCAGCCACATCCAAGTAGCATTCCAACCGTACGAGCAGTACTTC. The chain couples TRBV5-6 to TRBJ2-7, with D unresolved. The V gene's germline CDR1 is SGHDT and CDR2 YYEEEE. The CDR3 extends over 16 amino acids. Trimming left V 7 bases short and J 4 bases short, with 24 bases between.

This chain uses TRBV4-1 with TRBJ2-7, with 15 bases lining up with TRBD2. The germline CDR1 and CDR2 sequences are MGHRA and YSYEKL. The CDR3 covers 18 residues. V dropped 4 bases and J dropped 3; count of bases not matched to a gene: 10. DNA of the CDR3: TGCGCCAGCAGCCCGGGACTAGCGGGAGGTAAGGGGGACTACGAGCAGTACTTC. Translation gives CASSPGLAGGKGDYEQYF.

This chain uses TRBV20-1 with TRBJ1-2; D call uncertain. The CDR3 length is 11 residues. Germline loops: CDR1 DFQATT, CDR2 SNEGSKA (reference sequence). The V end lost 6 bases, the J end lost 6 bases, and 11 bases lay between the germline ends. The CDR3 spells CSAIFTDGYTF. DNA of the CDR3: TGCAGTGCGATATTCACTGATGGCTACACCTTC.

The J gene is TRBJ2-5, the V gene TRBV28; 14 bases are a match to TRBD2. Germline CDR1 is MDHEN and CDR2 is SYDVKM. The CDR3 is 16 amino acids. The J segment lost 4 bases and the V segment lost 3 bases, leaving 4 bases of the junction unmatched. The CDR3 region is CASSLTSGRAGETQYF. DNA for the CDR3: TGTGCCAGCAGTTTGACTAGCGGGAGGGCGGGAGAGACCCAGTACTTC.

The V and J genes are TRBV4-1 and TRBJ1-2; TRBD1 matches 7 bases. Germline CDR1 reads MGHRA; CDR2 reads YSYEKL. The CDR3 is 13 amino acids. The V gene end was trimmed by 3 bases and the J gene end by 4 bases; junction bases not matched to a gene: 2. For the CDR3, the DNA is TGCGCCAGCAGCCAGTCAGGGGGCTATGGCTACACCTTC. This codes for CASSQSGGYGYTF.

This chain uses TRBV28 with TRBJ1-4; D call uncertain. CDR1 MDHEN and CDR2 SYDVKM come from the germline V gene. Trimming stripped 3 bases from V and 0 bases from J, with 8 bases between. The CDR3 sequence is 15 residues long. The CDR3 sequence: CASSFHFATNEKLFF. The CDR3 DNA is TGTGCCAGCAGTTTTCATTTTGCAACTAATGAAAAACTGTTTTTT. Supplemented by reference TRBV28 and TRBJ1-4, the full variable domain reads DVKVTQSSRYLVKRTGEKVFLECVQDMDHENMFWYRQDPGLGLRLIYFSYDVKMKEKGDIPEGYSVSREKKERFSLILESASTNQTSMYLCASSFHFATNEKLFFGSGTQLSVL.